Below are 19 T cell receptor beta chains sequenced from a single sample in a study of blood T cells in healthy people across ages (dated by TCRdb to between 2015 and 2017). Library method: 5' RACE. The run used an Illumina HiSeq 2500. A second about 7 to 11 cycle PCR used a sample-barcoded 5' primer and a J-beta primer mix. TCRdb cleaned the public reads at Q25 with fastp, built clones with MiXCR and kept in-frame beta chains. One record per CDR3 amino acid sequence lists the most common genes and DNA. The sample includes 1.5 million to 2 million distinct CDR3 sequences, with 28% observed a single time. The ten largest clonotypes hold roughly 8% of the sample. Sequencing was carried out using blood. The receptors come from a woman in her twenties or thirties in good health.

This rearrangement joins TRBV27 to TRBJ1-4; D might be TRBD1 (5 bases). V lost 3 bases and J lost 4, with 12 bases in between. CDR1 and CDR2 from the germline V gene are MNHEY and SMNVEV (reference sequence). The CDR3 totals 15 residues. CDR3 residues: CASSFRPGGNEKLFF. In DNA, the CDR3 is TGTGCCAGCAGTTTCCGTCCTGGGGGTAATGAAAAACTGTTTTTT. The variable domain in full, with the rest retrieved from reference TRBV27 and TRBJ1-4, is EAQVTQNPRYLITVTGKKLTVTCSQNMNHEYMSWYRQDPGLGLRQIYYSMNVEVTDKGDVPEGYKVSRKEKRNFPLILESPSPNQTSLYFCASSFRPGGNEKLFFGSGTQLSVL.

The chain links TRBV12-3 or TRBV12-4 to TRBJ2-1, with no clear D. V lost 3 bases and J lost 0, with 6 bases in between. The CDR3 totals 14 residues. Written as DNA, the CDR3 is TGTGCCAGCAGTTTCAGCGACTCCTACAATGAGCAGTTCTTC. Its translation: CASSFSDSYNEQFF.

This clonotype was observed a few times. The chain's CDR3 is CASSFGTYTLEQFF. In DNA form, the CDR3 reads TGTGCCAGCAGTTTCGGGACTTATACCCTCGAGCAGTTCTTC. J is TRBJ2-1 and V is TRBV12-3 or TRBV12-4, with a possible D match to TRBD2 (6 bases). Trimming took 3 bases from V and 10 from J, leaving 16 bases between them. The CDR3 length is 14 residues.

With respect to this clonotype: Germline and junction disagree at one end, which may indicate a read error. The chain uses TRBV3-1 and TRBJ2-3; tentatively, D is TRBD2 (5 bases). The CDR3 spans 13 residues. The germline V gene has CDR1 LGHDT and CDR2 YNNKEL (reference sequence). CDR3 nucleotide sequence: TGTGCCAGCAGAAGCGGTAGCACATATACGCAGTATTTT. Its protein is CASRSGSTYTQYF.

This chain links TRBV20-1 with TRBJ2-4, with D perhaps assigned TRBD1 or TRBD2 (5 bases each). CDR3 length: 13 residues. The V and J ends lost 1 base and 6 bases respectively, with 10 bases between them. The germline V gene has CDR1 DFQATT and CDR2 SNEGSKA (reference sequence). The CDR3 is CSARVEGPNIQYF. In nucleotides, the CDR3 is TGCAGTGCTAGAGTTGAGGGACCAAACATTCAGTACTTC.

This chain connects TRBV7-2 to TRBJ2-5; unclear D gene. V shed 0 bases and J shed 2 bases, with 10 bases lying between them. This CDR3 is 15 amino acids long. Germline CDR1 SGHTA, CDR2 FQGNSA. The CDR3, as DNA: TGTGCCAGCAGCTTAGCATCGGCAGTTCAAGAGACCCAGTACTTC. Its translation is CASSLASAVQETQYF.

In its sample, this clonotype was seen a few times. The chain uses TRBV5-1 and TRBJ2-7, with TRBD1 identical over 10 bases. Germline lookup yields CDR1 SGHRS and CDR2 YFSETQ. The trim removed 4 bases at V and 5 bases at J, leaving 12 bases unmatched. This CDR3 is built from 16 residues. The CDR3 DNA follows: TGCGCCAGCAGCGTTTTGGTGGGACAGGGGAGTAACGAGCAGTACTTC. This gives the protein CASSVLVGQGSNEQYF.

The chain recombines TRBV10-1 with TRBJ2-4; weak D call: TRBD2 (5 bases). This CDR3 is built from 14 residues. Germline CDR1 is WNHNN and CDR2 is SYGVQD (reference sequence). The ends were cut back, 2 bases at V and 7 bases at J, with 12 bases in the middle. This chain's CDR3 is CASSEDPTGNIQYF. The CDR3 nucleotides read TGCGCCAGCAGTGAGGACCCGACGGGGAACATTCAGTACTTC.

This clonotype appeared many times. The chain's CDR3 is CSALGAGHFDYEQYF. The DNA for the CDR3 is TGCAGTGCCCTTGGGGCGGGACACTTCGACTACGAGCAGTACTTC. The genes are TRBV20-1 and TRBJ2-7; D could derive from TRBD1 or TRBD2 (6 bases each). CDR3 length: 15 amino acids. V dropped 6 bases and J dropped 3 bases, with 21 bases sitting between them. Germline assignment: CDR1 DFQATT and CDR2 SNEGSKA (reference sequence).

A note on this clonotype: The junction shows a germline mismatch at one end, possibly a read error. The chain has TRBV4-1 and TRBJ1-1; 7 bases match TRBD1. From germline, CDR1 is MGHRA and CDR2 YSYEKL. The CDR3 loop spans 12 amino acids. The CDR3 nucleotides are TGCGCCAGCAGCCCCTTGGCAGGGGGGCTTTACTTT. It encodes CASSPLAGGLYF.

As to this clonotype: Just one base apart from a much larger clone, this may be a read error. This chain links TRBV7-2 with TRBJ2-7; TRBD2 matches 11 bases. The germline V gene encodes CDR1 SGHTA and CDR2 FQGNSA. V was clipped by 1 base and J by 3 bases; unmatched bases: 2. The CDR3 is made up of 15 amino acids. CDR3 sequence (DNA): TGTGCCAGCAGCTTAGTACTAGCGGGGGACTACGAGCAGTACTTC. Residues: CASSLVLAGDYEQYF.

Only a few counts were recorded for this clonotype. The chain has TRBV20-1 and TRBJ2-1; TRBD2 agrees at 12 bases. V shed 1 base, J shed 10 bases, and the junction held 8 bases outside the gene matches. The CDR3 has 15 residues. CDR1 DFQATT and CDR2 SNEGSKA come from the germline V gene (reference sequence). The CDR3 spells CSARGGLAGLGEQFF. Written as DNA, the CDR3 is TGCAGTGCTAGAGGCGGACTAGCGGGATTAGGGGAGCAGTTCTTC.

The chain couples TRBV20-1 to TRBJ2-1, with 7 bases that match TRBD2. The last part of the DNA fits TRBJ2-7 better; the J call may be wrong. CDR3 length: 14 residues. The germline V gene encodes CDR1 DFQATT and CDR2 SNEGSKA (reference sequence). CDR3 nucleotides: TGCAGTGCCGGGGGGACTACTGTCTACAATGAGCAGTACTTC. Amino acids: CSAGGTTVYNEQYF.

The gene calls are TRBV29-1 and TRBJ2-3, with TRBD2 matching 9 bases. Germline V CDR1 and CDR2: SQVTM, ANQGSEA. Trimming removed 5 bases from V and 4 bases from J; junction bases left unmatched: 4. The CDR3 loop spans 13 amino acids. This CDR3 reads CSVKAGGPDTQYF. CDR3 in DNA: TGCAGCGTTAAAGCGGGGGGCCCAGATACGCAGTATTTT.

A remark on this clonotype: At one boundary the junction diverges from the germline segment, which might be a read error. In DNA form, the CDR3 reads TGTGCCAGCGGTTCGACTCAGGGGGACCCTGGAAACACCGTATATTTT. Translated, it gives CASGSTQGDPGNTVYF. The chain carries TRBV12-3 or TRBV12-4 and TRBJ1-3; 7 positions match TRBD1. The CDR3 has 16 residues.

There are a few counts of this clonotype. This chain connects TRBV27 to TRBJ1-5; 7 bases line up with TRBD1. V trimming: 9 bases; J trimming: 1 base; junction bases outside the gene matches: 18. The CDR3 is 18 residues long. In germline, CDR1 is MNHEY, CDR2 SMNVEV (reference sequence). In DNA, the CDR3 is TGTGCCAGTTCCACGATCACAGGGGTTATGGCAAGCAATCAGCCCCAGCATTTT. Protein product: CASSTITGVMASNQPQHF.

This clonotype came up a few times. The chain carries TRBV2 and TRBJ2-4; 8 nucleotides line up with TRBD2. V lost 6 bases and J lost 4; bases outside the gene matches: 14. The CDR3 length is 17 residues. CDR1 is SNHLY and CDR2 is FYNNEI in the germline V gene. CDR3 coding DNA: TGTGCCAGCAGACACTCGGGGGGAGCGGGAGTAAAAAACATTCAGTACTTC. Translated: CASRHSGGAGVKNIQYF.

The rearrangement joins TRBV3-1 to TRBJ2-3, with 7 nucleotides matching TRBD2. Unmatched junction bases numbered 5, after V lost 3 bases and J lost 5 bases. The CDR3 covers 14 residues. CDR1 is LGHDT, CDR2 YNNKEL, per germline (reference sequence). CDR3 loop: CASSQASGKDTQYF. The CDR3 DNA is TGTGCCAGCAGCCAGGCTAGCGGTAAAGATACGCAGTATTTT.

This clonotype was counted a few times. This CDR3 reads CATGEGGLNNEQFF. In DNA, the CDR3 is TGTGCCACGGGCGAGGGGGGGCTAAACAATGAGCAGTTCTTC. The V gene is TRBV24-1, the J gene TRBJ2-1; TRBD2 might be the D (7 bases). Per germline, CDR1 KGHDR and CDR2 SFDVKD. V was shortened by 10 bases and J by 5 bases, with 17 bases between the two germline ends. The CDR3 extends over 14 amino acids.